A selection of T cell receptor beta chains follows, all from one sample in a study of cytomegalovirus exposure and HLA in healthy donors. Here immunoSEQ multiplex PCR was the method, and the copy in TCRdb shows in-frame clones only, minus some. This table holds around 94,000 clones, around 66% found once. Sequenced material: PBMCs. These receptors came from a young man in good health and CMV-seronegative. CDR3s include the opening cysteine and the closing phenylalanine or tryptophan. D genes are given only for firm matches. Clone size is stated in some rows and not others, as once, few, many or a class when expanded.

>TRBJ1-1|TRBV9|NA|few|13
CASSVAEGTEAFF
TGTGCCAGCAGCGTAGCCGAGGGAACTGAAGCTTTCTTT
>TRBJ1-1|TRBV18|NA|NA|15
CASSPPSQREVEAFF
TGTGCCAGCTCACCACCGTCCCAGCGGGAGGTTGAAGCTTTCTTT
>TRBJ2-4|TRBV5-4|TRBD2|NA|20
CASSSEPPSGGLIAKNIQYF
TGTGCCAGCAGCTCCGAACCCCCGAGCGGGGGCCTTATAGCCAAAAACATTCAGTACTTC
>TRBJ2-7|TRBV6-1|NA|few|16
CASSEAGVNAGYEQYF
TGTGCCAGCAGTGAAGCAGGAGTAAACGCTGGCTACGAGCAGTACTTC
>TRBJ2-2|TRBV7-8|NA|NA|16
CASSLVGLELAGELFF
TGTGCCAGCAGCTTAGTGGGACTCGAATTGGCCGGGGAGCTGTTTTTT
>TRBJ2-7|TRBV6-1|NA|NA|15
CASSEFILDPNEQYF
TGTGCCAGCAGTGAATTTATCCTAGACCCTAATGAGCAGTACTTC
>TRBJ1-2|TRBV14|NA|NA|13
CASSRDKTYGYTF
TGTGCCAGCAGCCGGGACAAAACTTATGGCTACACCTTC
>TRBJ1-1|TRBV15|NA|NA|17
CATSRGGSGGTNTEAFF
TGTGCCACCAGCAGAGGTGGGAGTGGGGGCACGAACACTGAAGCTTTCTTT
>TRBJ1-1|TRBV19|TRBD1|NA|14
CASQIGGGFAEAFF
TGTGCCAGTCAAATAGGGGGCGGGTTCGCTGAAGCTTTCTTT
>TRBJ2-5|TRBV7-7|TRBD1|NA|15
CASSLYRGPWETQYF
TGTGCTAGCAGCTTATACAGGGGACCTTGGGAGACCCAGTACTTC
>TRBJ2-7|TRBV6-5|TRBD2|NA|16
CASSYSGTSGLHEQYF
TGTGCCAGCAGTTACTCAGGGACTAGCGGGCTCCACGAGCAGTACTTC
>TRBJ1-2|TRBV19|TRBD1|NA|13
CASSMKQGDGYTF
TGTGCCAGTAGTATGAAACAGGGGGATGGCTACACCTTC
>TRBJ2-1|TRBV30|NA|once|16
CAWSGRGKSSYNEQFF
TGTGCCTGGAGTGGAAGGGGGAAAAGCTCCTACAATGAGCAGTTCTTC
>TRBJ1-4|TRBV28|NA|NA|15
CASGDPRGLNEKLFF
TGTGCCAGCGGAGACCCAAGAGGGCTTAATGAAAAACTGTTTTTT
>TRBJ2-7|TRBV7-9|TRBD1|NA|14
CASSLDRGPYEQYF
TGTGCCAGCAGCTTAGACAGGGGACCCTACGAGCAGTACTTC
>TRBJ2-7|TRBV7-8|NA|NA|14
CASLPLDKAYEQYF
TGTGCCAGTCTCCCCTTAGACAAAGCCTACGAGCAGTACTTC
>TRBJ1-5|TRBV19|TRBD1|few|14
CASSFDRGGWPQHF
TGTGCCAGTAGTTTTGACAGGGGTGGTTGGCCCCAGCATTTT
>TRBJ2-1|TRBV19|NA|NA|15
CASSMEDYPYNEQFF
TGTGCCAGTAGTATGGAGGACTACCCTTACAATGAGCAGTTCTTC
>TRBJ1-2|TRBV6-1|NA|NA|14
CASGGLRLGYGYTF
TGTGCCAGCGGAGGATTAAGATTAGGGTATGGCTACACCTTC
>TRBJ1-4|TRBV18|TRBD1|NA|15
CASSPGTGAYEKLFF
TGTGCCAGCTCACCAGGGACAGGAGCTTATGAAAAACTGTTTTTT
>TRBJ2-6|TRBV2|NA|NA|17
CASEQGLGGSGANVLTF
TGTGCCTCCGAGCAGGGCTTAGGGGGCTCTGGGGCCAACGTCCTGACTTTC
>TRBJ2-1|TRBV5-1|NA|NA|14
CASSFGRSGNEQFF
TGCGCCAGCAGCTTCGGTCGGTCGGGGAATGAGCAGTTCTTC
>TRBJ2-5|TRBV2|NA|NA|12
CASNHFQETQYF
TGTGCCAGCAACCACTTTCAAGAGACCCAGTACTTC
>TRBJ2-7|TRBV18|NA|few|13
CASSPRQDYEQYF
TGTGCCAGCTCACCCCGACAGGACTACGAGCAGTACTTC
>TRBJ1-2|TRBV6-5|NA|NA|11
CASSQGVGYTF
TGTGCCAGCAGCCAGGGTGTAGGCTACACCTTC
>TRBJ2-4|TRBV5-1|NA|NA|13
CASRTGKDIIQYF
TGCGCCAGCAGAACCGGGAAAGATATCATTCAGTACTTC